Listed below are T cell receptor beta chains from one sample, sequenced in a study of blood T cell repertoires in COVID-19. Assay used: immunoSEQ multiplex PCR; TCRdb lists only in-frame clones, some missing. The table lists tens of thousands of clones, around 80% of them singletons. Material for sequencing was peripheral blood. The receptor source for this set is an elderly man with acute or convalescent COVID-19. CDR3s include the opening cysteine and the closing phenylalanine or tryptophan. Fields, in order: J gene, V gene, D gene, clone size, CDR3 DNA, CDR3 protein. A D gene is named only where the DNA matches it firmly. The size entry is marked missing in some rows and otherwise reads once, few, many or a size class.

j_call: TRBJ1-1; v_call: TRBV5-1; d_call: .; clone_size: .; cdr3_nt: TGCGCCAGCAGCTCGGAGCAGCACACTGAAGCTTTCTTT; cdr3_aa: CASSSEQHTEAFF
j_call: TRBJ2-1; v_call: TRBV4-3; d_call: .; clone_size: .; cdr3_nt: TGCGCCAGCAGCCAAGAACAGTCTTCCTACAATGAGCAGTTCTTC; cdr3_aa: CASSQEQSSYNEQFF
j_call: TRBJ2-3; v_call: TRBV5-4; d_call: TRBD2; clone_size: .; cdr3_nt: TGTGCCAGCAGTTTTAGACTAGCGGGAGGTGGGGATACGCAGTATTTT; cdr3_aa: CASSFRLAGGGDTQYF
j_call: TRBJ1-1; v_call: TRBV19; d_call: TRBD1; clone_size: .; cdr3_nt: TGTGCCAGTAGTCCGGGGACAGGGGAGGGGAACACTGAAGCTTTCTTT; cdr3_aa: CASSPGTGEGNTEAFF
j_call: TRBJ2-3; v_call: TRBV6-6; d_call: TRBD1; clone_size: .; cdr3_nt: TGTGCCAGCAGTTGGGACAGGGGGAGAGATACGCAGTATTTT; cdr3_aa: CASSWDRGRDTQYF
j_call: TRBJ2-5; v_call: TRBV24-1; d_call: TRBD1; clone_size: .; cdr3_nt: TGTGCCACCACTCGGCCCAGGGGGGAGACCCAGTACTTC; cdr3_aa: CATTRPRGETQYF
j_call: TRBJ2-5; v_call: TRBV5-4; d_call: .; clone_size: .; cdr3_nt: TGTGCCAGCAGCTTGGTCCCGGTTGAGACCCAGTACTTC; cdr3_aa: CASSLVPVETQYF
j_call: TRBJ2-5; v_call: TRBV25-1; d_call: .; clone_size: .; cdr3_nt: TGTGCCAGCAGTGAGGGACACGAGTACCAAGAGACCCAGTACTTC; cdr3_aa: CASSEGHEYQETQYF
j_call: TRBJ1-2; v_call: TRBV19; d_call: TRBD1; clone_size: once; cdr3_nt: TGTGCCAGTAGTACCCTACAGGGGGCCTATGGCTACACCTTC; cdr3_aa: CASSTLQGAYGYTF
j_call: TRBJ2-2; v_call: TRBV12-3/TRBV12-4; d_call: .; clone_size: .; cdr3_nt: TGTGCCAGCAGCATAGACAGCCTCGGGGAGCTGTTTTTT; cdr3_aa: CASSIDSLGELFF
j_call: TRBJ1-1; v_call: TRBV2; d_call: .; clone_size: few; cdr3_nt: TGTGCCAGCGAAACTCAGGGGTTGAACACTGAAGCTTTCTTT; cdr3_aa: CASETQGLNTEAFF
j_call: TRBJ2-7; v_call: TRBV18; d_call: TRBD2; clone_size: .; cdr3_nt: TGTGCCAGCTCACCGGGACTAGCGGGAACCTACGAGCAGTACTTC; cdr3_aa: CASSPGLAGTYEQYF
j_call: TRBJ1-2; v_call: TRBV5-1; d_call: TRBD1; clone_size: once; cdr3_nt: TGCGCCAGCAGCTTTGGGCAGGGGGACTATGGCTACACCTTC; cdr3_aa: CASSFGQGDYGYTF
j_call: TRBJ2-3; v_call: TRBV24-1; d_call: TRBD2; clone_size: .; cdr3_nt: TGTGCCACCAGTGATTGGAGACTAGCGGGAGCAGATACGCAGTATTTT; cdr3_aa: CATSDWRLAGADTQYF
j_call: TRBJ1-2; v_call: TRBV6-5; d_call: TRBD1; clone_size: .; cdr3_nt: TGTGCCAGCAGGGGACAGGGGGGAGGTAACTATGGCTACACCTTC; cdr3_aa: CASRGQGGGNYGYTF
j_call: TRBJ2-1; v_call: TRBV11-3; d_call: TRBD2; clone_size: .; cdr3_nt: TGTGCCAGCAGCTTCGGTCCAGGACTAGCGGCCCAGTTCTTC; cdr3_aa: CASSFGPGLAAQFF
j_call: TRBJ2-7; v_call: TRBV27; d_call: TRBD1; clone_size: .; cdr3_nt: TGTGCCAGCAGTTTGGGCAGGACAGGGATTGACGAGCAGTACTTC; cdr3_aa: CASSLGRTGIDEQYF
j_call: TRBJ2-2; v_call: TRBV7-2; d_call: TRBD2; clone_size: .; cdr3_nt: TGTGCCAGCAGCTTAGGGCGGGGGGGGCCCGGGGAGCTGTTTTTT; cdr3_aa: CASSLGRGGPGELFF
j_call: TRBJ2-1; v_call: TRBV12-3/TRBV12-4; d_call: .; clone_size: .; cdr3_nt: TGTGCCAGCAGCCGCGACAATGAGCAGTTCTTC; cdr3_aa: CASSRDNEQFF
j_call: TRBJ1-2; v_call: TRBV18; d_call: .; clone_size: .; cdr3_nt: TGTGCCAGCTCACCAGAGGGCCACTATGGCTACACCTTC; cdr3_aa: CASSPEGHYGYTF
j_call: TRBJ2-7; v_call: TRBV28; d_call: .; clone_size: .; cdr3_nt: TGTGCCAGCAGTTTAGAAGCTCTATCCTACGAGCAGTACTTC; cdr3_aa: CASSLEALSYEQYF
j_call: TRBJ2-5; v_call: TRBV7-9; d_call: .; clone_size: .; cdr3_nt: TGTGCCAGCAGCCCCGAGGCGGGGGCGAGGGAGACCCAGTACTTC; cdr3_aa: CASSPEAGARETQYF
j_call: TRBJ2-7; v_call: TRBV5-4; d_call: .; clone_size: .; cdr3_nt: TGTGCCAGCAGCAAAACTCGAAACCGACAGTTAGTCTACGAGCAGTACTTC; cdr3_aa: CASSKTRNRQLVYEQYF
j_call: TRBJ1-2; v_call: TRBV28; d_call: TRBD1; clone_size: once; cdr3_nt: TGTGCCAGCAGAGGTCCCCGGACAGGGTTAGAAGGCTACACCTTC; cdr3_aa: CASRGPRTGLEGYTF
j_call: TRBJ1-5; v_call: TRBV28; d_call: .; clone_size: .; cdr3_nt: TGTGCCAGCAGCCCGATTGTGGCGCGGGGGGCTCAGCCCCAGCATTTT; cdr3_aa: CASSPIVARGAQPQHF
j_call: TRBJ1-2; v_call: TRBV7-2; d_call: TRBD1; clone_size: once; cdr3_nt: TGTGCCAGCAGCTCGACCGGGACAGGGGCAAATGGCTACACCTTC; cdr3_aa: CASSSTGTGANGYTF
j_call: TRBJ2-3; v_call: TRBV6-2/TRBV6-3; d_call: TRBD2; clone_size: .; cdr3_nt: TGTGCCAGCAGTTACGCCCTACCCCTAGCGGGAGGGCCAAGAGATACGCAGTATTTT; cdr3_aa: CASSYALPLAGGPRDTQYF
j_call: TRBJ2-5; v_call: TRBV7-2; d_call: .; clone_size: .; cdr3_nt: TGTGCCAGCAGCTCAGACAGCCAAGAGACCCAGTACTTC; cdr3_aa: CASSSDSQETQYF
j_call: TRBJ2-2; v_call: TRBV4-1; d_call: .; clone_size: .; cdr3_nt: TGCGCCAGCAGCCAATCCAGGACTTATAACACCGGGGAGCTGTTTTTT; cdr3_aa: CASSQSRTYNTGELFF
j_call: TRBJ2-1; v_call: TRBV7-3; d_call: TRBD2; clone_size: .; cdr3_nt: TGTGCCAGCAGCTCTCTGGCGGGGGGGCCGTATGAGCAGTTCTTC; cdr3_aa: CASSSLAGGPYEQFF
j_call: TRBJ2-1; v_call: TRBV2; d_call: TRBD1; clone_size: .; cdr3_nt: TGTGCCGGACAGGGGAGAACCTACAATGAGCAGTTCTTC; cdr3_aa: CAGQGRTYNEQFF
j_call: TRBJ2-2; v_call: TRBV7-3; d_call: .; clone_size: many; cdr3_nt: TGTGCCAGCAGCTCCGGAACAGGGTTCTGGGAGCTGTTTTTT; cdr3_aa: CASSSGTGFWELFF
j_call: TRBJ2-5; v_call: TRBV7-8; d_call: TRBD2; clone_size: .; cdr3_nt: TGTGCCAGCAGTTGGGGACTAGAAGAGACCCAGTACTTC; cdr3_aa: CASSWGLEETQYF
j_call: TRBJ2-1; v_call: TRBV3-1/TRBV3-2; d_call: TRBD2; clone_size: once; cdr3_nt: TGTGCCAGCAGCCCGCCGGGACTAGTTATGAATGAGCAGTTCTTC; cdr3_aa: CASSPPGLVMNEQFF
j_call: TRBJ2-7; v_call: TRBV5-1; d_call: .; clone_size: .; cdr3_nt: TGCGCCAGCAGCTTGGGTTTGGGACACGGATACGAGCAGTACTTC; cdr3_aa: CASSLGLGHGYEQYF
j_call: TRBJ1-5; v_call: TRBV6-2/TRBV6-3; d_call: .; clone_size: .; cdr3_nt: TGTGCCAGCAGTTACGTCGGGTCGGCGTATAGCAATCAGCCCCAGCATTTT; cdr3_aa: CASSYVGSAYSNQPQHF
j_call: TRBJ1-2; v_call: TRBV7-2; d_call: .; clone_size: .; cdr3_nt: TGTGCCAGCAGCCCAGCCAGACGGGAAAGCTATGGCTACACCTTC; cdr3_aa: CASSPARRESYGYTF
j_call: TRBJ2-3; v_call: TRBV10-3; d_call: .; clone_size: .; cdr3_nt: TGTGCCATCAGTGAGTCGAGGGTTCTGCGAGCGAGCACAGATACGCAGTATTTT; cdr3_aa: CAISESRVLRASTDTQYF
j_call: TRBJ2-2; v_call: TRBV7-6; d_call: TRBD2; clone_size: .; cdr3_nt: TGTGCCAGCAGCTTAGCTCCTAGCGGTCTGAACACCGGGGAGCTGTTTTTT; cdr3_aa: CASSLAPSGLNTGELFF
j_call: TRBJ2-7; v_call: TRBV19; d_call: .; clone_size: .; cdr3_nt: TGTGCCAGTAGTATATCACAGTTCTACGAGCAGTACTTC; cdr3_aa: CASSISQFYEQYF
j_call: TRBJ1-5; v_call: TRBV25-1; d_call: TRBD1; clone_size: few; cdr3_nt: TGTGCCAGCAGGGGACAGGCGATCAAGGAGGGCAATCAGCCCCAGCATTTT; cdr3_aa: CASRGQAIKEGNQPQHF
j_call: TRBJ1-4; v_call: TRBV19; d_call: TRBD1; clone_size: .; cdr3_nt: TGTGCCAGTCAAGACAGGGGGCCTGAAAAACTGTTTTTT; cdr3_aa: CASQDRGPEKLFF
j_call: TRBJ2-3; v_call: TRBV4-2; d_call: .; clone_size: few; cdr3_nt: TGTGCCAGCAGCCAAGACGCCCTCTGGGGCCTCACAGATACGCAGTATTTT; cdr3_aa: CASSQDALWGLTDTQYF
j_call: TRBJ2-1; v_call: TRBV11-3; d_call: TRBD2; clone_size: .; cdr3_nt: TGTGCCAGCAGCAGTAGCGGGGGGGCAGTTGAGCAGTTCTTC; cdr3_aa: CASSSSGGAVEQFF
j_call: TRBJ2-7; v_call: TRBV5-1; d_call: TRBD2; clone_size: .; cdr3_nt: TGCGCCAGCACCCTGTGGGGGGGGACCTACGAGCAGTACTTC; cdr3_aa: CASTLWGGTYEQYF
j_call: TRBJ2-7; v_call: TRBV7-2; d_call: .; clone_size: .; cdr3_nt: TGTGCCAGCAGCTTAGCAGCTAAATACGAGCAGTACTTC; cdr3_aa: CASSLAAKYEQYF